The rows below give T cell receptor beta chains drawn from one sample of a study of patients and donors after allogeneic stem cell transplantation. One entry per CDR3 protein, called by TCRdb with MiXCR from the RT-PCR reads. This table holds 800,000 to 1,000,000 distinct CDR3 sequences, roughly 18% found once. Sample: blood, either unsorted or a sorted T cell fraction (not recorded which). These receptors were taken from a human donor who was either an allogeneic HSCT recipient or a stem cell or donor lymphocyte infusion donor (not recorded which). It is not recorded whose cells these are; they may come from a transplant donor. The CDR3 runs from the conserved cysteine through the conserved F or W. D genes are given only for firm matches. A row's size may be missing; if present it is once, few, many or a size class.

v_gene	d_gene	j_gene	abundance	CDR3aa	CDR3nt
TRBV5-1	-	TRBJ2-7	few	CASSFGDHSYEQYF	TGCGCCAGCAGCTTCGGGGACCATTCCTACGAGCAGTACTTC
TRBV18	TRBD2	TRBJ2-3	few	CASSPGTRATDTQYF	TGTGCCAGCTCACCTGGGACTAGAGCCACAGATACGCAGTATTTT
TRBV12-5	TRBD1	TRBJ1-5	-	CASGAHHRGLSPTSNQPQHF	TGTGCTAGTGGTGCACATCACAGGGGTCTCTCCCCGACAAGCAATCAGCCCCAGCATTTT
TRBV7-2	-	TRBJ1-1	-	CASSSGRVMNTEAFF	TGTGCCAGCAGCTCTGGACGGGTAATGAACACTGAAGCTTTCTTT
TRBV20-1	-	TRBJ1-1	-	CSARTGKQVTEAFF	TGCAGTGCTAGAACCGGAAAGCAGGTCACTGAAGCTTTCTTT
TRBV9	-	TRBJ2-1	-	CASSLSSRSSYNEQFF	TGTGCCAGCAGCCTATCCTCGCGGTCCTCCTACAATGAGCAGTTCTTC
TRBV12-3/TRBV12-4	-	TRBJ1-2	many	CASSARTSHGYTF	TGTGCCAGCAGTGCCCGGACAAGCCATGGCTACACCTTC
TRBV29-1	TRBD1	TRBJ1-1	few	CSYRGQLNTEAFF	TGCAGCTACAGGGGGCAGCTGAACACTGAAGCTTTCTTT
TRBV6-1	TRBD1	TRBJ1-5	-	CASTGQGKESNQPQHF	TGTGCCAGCACCGGACAGGGAAAGGAGAGCAATCAGCCCCAGCATTTT
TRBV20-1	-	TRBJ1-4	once	CSASSWLSREKLFF	TGCAGTGCTAGTAGTTGGCTCTCTCGGGAAAAACTGTTTTTT
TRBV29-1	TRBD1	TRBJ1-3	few	CSIWDRGQYTIYF	TGCAGCATATGGGACAGGGGCCAGTACACCATATATTTT
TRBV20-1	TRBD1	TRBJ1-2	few	CSARGVGQSYGYTF	TGCAGTGCTAGAGGCGTGGGACAGTCCTATGGCTACACCTTC
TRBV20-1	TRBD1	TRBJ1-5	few	CSAAQGGGQPQHF	TGCAGTGCCGCCCAGGGGGGGGGACAGCCCCAGCATTTT
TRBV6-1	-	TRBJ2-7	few	CASSVRTLTYEQYF	TGTGCCAGCAGTGTGCGGACACTTACCTACGAGCAGTACTTC
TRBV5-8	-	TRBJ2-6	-	CASSLGQPSGANVLTF	TGTGCCAGCAGCTTGGGACAGCCCTCTGGGGCCAACGTCCTGACTTTC
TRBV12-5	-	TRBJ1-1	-	CASVPHYRVLDTEAFF	TGTGCTAGTGTTCCCCATTACAGGGTACTGGACACTGAAGCTTTCTTT
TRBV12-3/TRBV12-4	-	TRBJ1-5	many	CASSLNNGNQPQHF	TGTGCCAGCAGTCTAAATAATGGGAATCAGCCCCAGCATTTT
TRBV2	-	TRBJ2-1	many	CASRNNEQFF	TGTGCCAGCAGGAACAATGAGCAGTTCTTC
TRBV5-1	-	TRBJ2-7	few	CASSPIPGEYEQYF	TGCGCCAGCAGTCCGATCCCGGGGGAATACGAGCAGTACTTC
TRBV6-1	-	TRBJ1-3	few	CASSPTLGGLSGNTIYF	TGTGCCAGCAGTCCAACTCTGGGGGGGCTCTCTGGAAACACCATATATTTT
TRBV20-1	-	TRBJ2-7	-	CSARDKDEPSYEQYF	TGCAGTGCTAGAGATAAGGATGAGCCCTCCTACGAGCAGTACTTC
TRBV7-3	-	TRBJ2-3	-	CASSFSGPLDTQYF	TGTGCCAGCAGCTTCTCGGGACCTCTCGATACGCAGTATTTT
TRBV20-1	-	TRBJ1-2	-	CSASLMGGYTF	TGCAGTGCTAGCCTCATGGGTGGCTACACCTTC
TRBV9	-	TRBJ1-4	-	CASSVAAEDPNEKLFF	TGTGCCAGCAGCGTAGCGGCCGAGGACCCTAATGAAAAACTGTTTTTT
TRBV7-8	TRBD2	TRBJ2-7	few	CASSLNPGGGSYEQYF	TGTGCCAGCAGCCTTAACCCAGGCGGGGGCTCCTACGAGCAGTACTTC
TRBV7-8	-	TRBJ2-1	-	CASSQVGESYNEQFF	TGTGCCAGCAGCCAAGTGGGGGAGTCCTACAATGAGCAGTTCTTC
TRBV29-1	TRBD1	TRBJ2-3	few	CSVDGTDDTDTQYF	TGCAGCGTTGACGGGACAGACGACACAGATACGCAGTATTTT
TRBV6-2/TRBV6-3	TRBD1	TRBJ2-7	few	CASSRTGKRPHEQYF	TGTGCCAGCAGCAGGACAGGGAAAAGGCCCCACGAGCAGTACTTC
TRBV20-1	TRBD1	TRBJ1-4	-	CSARERQGVGEKLFF	TGCAGTGCTAGAGAGAGACAGGGAGTTGGTGAAAAACTGTTTTTT
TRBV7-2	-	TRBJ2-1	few	CASSFSGRAGTYNEQFF	TGTGCCAGCAGCTTCAGTGGGCGAGCGGGCACCTACAATGAGCAGTTCTTC
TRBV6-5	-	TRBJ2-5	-	CASSYSMGDQETQYF	TGTGCCAGCAGTTACTCGATGGGGGACCAAGAGACCCAGTACTTC